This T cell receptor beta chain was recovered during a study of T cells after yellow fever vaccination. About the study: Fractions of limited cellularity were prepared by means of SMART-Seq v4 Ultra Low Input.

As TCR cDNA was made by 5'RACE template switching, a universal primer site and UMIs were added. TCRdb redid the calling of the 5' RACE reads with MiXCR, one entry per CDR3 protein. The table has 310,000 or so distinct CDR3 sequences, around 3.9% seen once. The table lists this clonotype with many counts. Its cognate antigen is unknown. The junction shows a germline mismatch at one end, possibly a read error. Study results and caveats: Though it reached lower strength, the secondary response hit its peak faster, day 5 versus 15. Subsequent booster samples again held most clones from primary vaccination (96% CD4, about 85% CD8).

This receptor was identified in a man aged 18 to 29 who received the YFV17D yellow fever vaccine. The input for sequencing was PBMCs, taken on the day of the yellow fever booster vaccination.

CDR3 coding DNA: TGTGCCAGCAGCCAAGAGGGGCAGTGGGGGGTCTATGATTCACCCCTCCACTTT. Its protein product is CASSQEGQWGVYDSPLHF. The chain couples TRBV14 to TRBJ1-6; D possibly corresponds to TRBD1 (5 bases). CDR3 length: 18 amino acids. In germline, CDR1 is SGHDN, CDR2 FVKESK.